This T cell receptor (beta chain) was obtained from a study of beta chain features in type 1 diabetes. Study findings and constraints: Cells carrying high TCR expression could end up over-represented when cDNA is sequenced. Naive, central memory and Treg TCRB repertoires seemed to resemble each other more closely in patients than they did in healthy donors. Among type 1 diabetes patients, VDJ junctions had fewer insertions and more deletions.

Reverse transcribing all isolated RNA meant expressed TCRB transcripts were sequenced. Sequencing of naive, central memory and regulatory T cell samples gave an average of roughly 3.6 million reads. Some clones are missing from TCRdb's copy, which holds only in-frame ones; the method was immunoSEQ multiplex PCR. The table lists some 270,000 clones, 11% to 15% of them singletons. As regards this clone: Antigen: not known.

The germline V gene has CDR1 SGHRS and CDR2 YFSETQ. This CDR3 comprises 16 residues. V lost 4 bases and J lost 5; bases outside the gene matches: 9. This sequence joins TRBV5-1 and TRBJ2-2; 9 nucleotides align to TRBD2. The sequence was collected from a woman in her 40s in good health. The sequenced sample consisted of naive CD4+ T cells from blood. The DNA of the CDR3 is TGCGCCAGCAGCCCTACCCAAAGCGGGGGGACCGGGGAGCTGTTTTTT. This translates into CASSPTQSGGTGELFF.